What follows is one T cell receptor (beta chain) and its context. Its specific antigen is unknown. Qualities for individual bases were not recorded, and no much larger clone is one base off. The data stem from a study of blood T cell repertoires in COVID-19 (dated by TCRdb to 2020 to 2022). Regarding the research as a whole: Collaborator samples came from the United States, Italy and Spain and covered acute and convalescent phases of COVID-19. The dataset comprised deeply sampled blood TCRbeta repertoires from subjects exposed to, actively infected with, or recovered from COVID-19. A de-identified subject ID, COVID-19 status, age in years and sex were almost always included in the sample metadata. The repertoires were made available in a free public database intended to serve as a resource for research on the immune response to SARS-CoV-2. Samples came from the ongoing ImmuneRACE study (first 160 participants) plus 1,254 subjects from 6 global collaborators. The prospective study material was composed of cDNA or gDNA derived from T cells, B-cell-depleted T cells, or PBMCs. Where available, HLA class I and class II types were taken from metadata supplied by the sample provider and were not determined by assay-based typing. The investigation overall reported the following: The amount of clinical and demographic metadata varied by source and participant and was provided uncurated.

Each collaborating institution followed its own protocols to collect whole blood in K2EDTA tubes. For TCRbeta analysis, collaborators shipped samples as frozen whole blood, isolated PBMCs, or DNA extracted from either of those sample types. The immunoSEQ Assay, a bias-controlled multiplex PCR, was used to amplify TCRbeta CDR3 regions from genomic DNA. Under the source paper's analysis protocol: Within the assay, amplification of reference gene primers was used to estimate how many nucleated cells each sample contained. To quantify the absolute abundance of each unique TCRbeta CDR3 rearrangement, sequence reads were collapsed and filtered. Productive Simpson clonality was computed per sample as the square root of Simpson's diversity index over productive rearrangements. What TCRdb holds here is the immuneACCESS table cut down to in-frame rearrangements. Part of the clones is not present; checked against another copy, under half of the missing clones reflect an unresolved V gene, and the others are unexplained. V and J calls and clone size are as listed in that table; D and trimming were resolved from the DNA. Present in this sample are some 260,000 clones, 70% to 90% of which were seen just once. Of the sample, roughly 3% falls within the top ten clones.

The material sequenced was peripheral blood. This receptor was obtained from a man aged 18 to 35 with active or convalescent COVID-19.

The CDR3 reads CSVSRWEGYTF. In nucleotides, the sequence is TGCAGTGTTTCAAGGTGGGAGGGCTACACCTTC. The chain is encoded by TRBV20-1 joined to TRBJ1-2; there is no confident call for the D gene. The germline V gene encodes CDR1 DFQATT and CDR2 SNEGSKA (reference sequence). Its CDR3 holds 11 amino acids, cysteine through phenylalanine. The read is trimmed to its CDR3 DNA, 33 bases read in frame from base 1. The junction shows trimming of 7 bases on V and 8 bases on J, plus 14 bases between the germline ends.